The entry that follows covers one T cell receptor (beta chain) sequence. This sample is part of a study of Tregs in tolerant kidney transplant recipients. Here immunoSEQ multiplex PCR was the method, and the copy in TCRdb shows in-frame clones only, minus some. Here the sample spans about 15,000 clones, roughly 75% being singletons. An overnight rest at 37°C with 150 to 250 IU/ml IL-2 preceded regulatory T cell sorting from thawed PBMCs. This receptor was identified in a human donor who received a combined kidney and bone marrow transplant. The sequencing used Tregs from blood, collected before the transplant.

The CDR3 region is CASSITAGGNYEQYF. CDR3 DNA sequence: TGTGCCAGCAGCATTACAGCGGGGGGTAACTACGAGCAGTACTTC. This rearrangement joins TRBV7-8 to TRBJ2-7; 9 bases map to TRBD2. Germline V gives CDR1 SGHVS, CDR2 FQNEAQ. The V and J ends lost 5 bases and 3 bases, in that order; junction bases with no gene match: 8. The CDR3 is 15 amino acids.